Following are 28 T cell receptor beta chains from one sample sequenced in a study of blood T cell repertoires in COVID-19. Measured with immunoSEQ multiplex PCR; TCRdb has only the in-frame clones, and not every one. The sample carries about 300,000 clones, approximately 85% recorded once. Sample: peripheral blood. These receptors were obtained from a woman aged 50 to 65 with acute or convalescent COVID-19.

This clone was seen more than once but under ten times. V gene TRBV9 combines with J gene TRBJ2-1, with TRBD2 matching 9 bases. The CDR3 covers 15 residues. Unmatched junction bases numbered 13, after V lost 6 bases and J lost 9 bases. Germline lookup yields CDR1 SGDLS and CDR2 YYNGEE. The CDR3 DNA sequence: TGTGCCAGCACCAGTAGCGGGAGCGGTTTTGGTGAGCAGTTCTTC. As protein: CASTSSGSGFGEQFF.

The gene calls are TRBV19 and TRBJ1-2; D gene unclear. The germline V gene has CDR1 LNHDA and CDR2 SQIVND (reference sequence). The V and J ends lost 0 bases and 4 bases respectively, with 6 bases between them. The CDR3 extends over 13 amino acids. The CDR3 region is CASSIDLVYGYTF. The CDR3 DNA sequence: TGTGCCAGTAGTATAGATCTCGTCTATGGCTACACCTTC.

V gene TRBV9 combines with J gene TRBJ2-7, with 9 bases lining up with TRBD1. With 4 bases clipped from V and 1 base from J, the junction kept 6 bases outside the gene matches. The germline V gene has CDR1 SGDLS and CDR2 YYNGEE. The CDR3 spans 15 residues. CDR3 nucleotides: TGTGCCAGCAGCCTCAGGGGACAGGGATCCTACGAGCAGTACTTC. This translates into CASSLRGQGSYEQYF.

The chain joins TRBV5-1 to TRBJ2-2; D is possibly TRBD2 (5 bases). This CDR3 comprises 16 residues. Germline CDR1 SGHRS, CDR2 YFSETQ. Deletions cut 1 base from V and 1 base from J, with 11 bases between. The CDR3 loop reads CASSLIGKENTGELFF. Here the CDR3 DNA reads TGCGCCAGCAGCTTGATCGGGAAGGAGAACACCGGGGAGCTGTTTTTT.

This chain links TRBV5-1 with TRBJ2-3; 9 bases map to TRBD2. Germline V gives CDR1 SGHRS, CDR2 YFSETQ. J lost 1 base, V lost 3 bases, and 3 bases had no gene match. CDR3 length equals 15 residues. CDR3 in amino acids: CASSWAGGGTDTQYF. The CDR3 region has the DNA TGCGCCAGCAGCTGGGCGGGAGGGGGCACAGATACGCAGTATTTT.

The chain links TRBV7-2 to TRBJ2-1; 8 nucleotides align to TRBD2. CDR1 is SGHTA and CDR2 is FQGNSA in the germline V gene. V lost 1 base to trimming and J lost 6 bases; unmatched junction nucleotides: 11. The CDR3 consists of 17 residues. CDR3 in amino acids: CASSLGPGGPKRNEQFF. Here the CDR3 DNA reads TGTGCCAGCAGCTTAGGCCCGGGAGGGCCCAAGCGCAATGAGCAGTTCTTC.

The chain combines TRBV7-9 with TRBJ2-1; TRBD2 matches 10 bases. Germline trimming cut 5 bases from V and 5 bases from J; bases unmatched to any gene: 6. The CDR3 runs to 15 residues. The germline V gene has CDR1 SEHNR and CDR2 FQNEAQ (reference sequence). CDR3 loop: CASSILAGADNEQFF. CDR3 in DNA: TGTGCCAGCAGCATCCTAGCGGGAGCAGACAATGAGCAGTTCTTC.

The V gene is TRBV3-1 (or the pseudogene TRBV3-2), the J gene TRBJ1-1; 8 bases agree with TRBD1. Germline CDR1 is LGHDT and CDR2 is YNNKEL (reference sequence). The ends lost 3 bases at V and 5 bases at J; junction bases unmatched: 2. The CDR3 totals 13 residues. The chain's CDR3 is CASSHRTGTEAFF. In nucleotides, the CDR3 is TGTGCCAGCAGCCACAGGACAGGGACTGAAGCTTTCTTT.

The V call is TRBV19, the J call TRBJ2-1, with 7 bases lining up with TRBD1. The CDR3 has 12 amino acids. Germline loops: CDR1 LNHDA, CDR2 SQIVND (reference sequence). V gave up 3 bases and J gave up 13 bases; unmatched junction bases: 6. The CDR3 DNA sequence: TGTGCCAGTAGTATCCCGACAGGGACCCAGTTCTTC. Protein sequence: CASSIPTGTQFF.

V is TRBV19 and J is TRBJ1-4, with D hard to call. Trimming stripped 6 bases from V and 0 bases from J, with 11 bases between. The CDR3 sequence is 15 residues long. Germline lookup yields CDR1 LNHDA and CDR2 SQIVND (reference sequence). Written as DNA, the CDR3 is TGTGCCAGTAGCCCCTTCGGGACAACTAATGAAAAACTGTTTTTT. It encodes CASSPFGTTNEKLFF.

V usage is TRBV19 and J usage is TRBJ1-5; 7 nucleotides line up with TRBD1. Germline CDR1 reads LNHDA; CDR2 reads SQIVND (reference sequence). This CDR3 is built from 11 residues. J lost 11 bases, V lost 4 bases, and 2 bases had no gene match. The CDR3 loop is CASSNTGAQHF. CDR3 in DNA: TGTGCCAGTAGTAACACAGGGGCCCAGCATTTT. Filled out from reference TRBV19 and TRBJ1-5, the complete variable domain reads DGGITQSPKYLFRKEGQNVTLSCEQNLNHDAMYWYRQDPGQGLRLIYYSQIVNDFQKGDIAEGYSVSREKKESFPLTVTSAQKNPTAFYLCASSNTGAQHFGDGTRLSIL.

The genes are TRBV28 and TRBJ2-7, with a possible D match to TRBD2 (6 bases). V lost 3 bases and J lost 7, with 16 bases in between. The CDR3 runs to 14 residues. The germline V gene has CDR1 MDHEN and CDR2 SYDVKM. The CDR3 reads CASSFGGTAGEQYF. In nucleotides, the CDR3 is TGTGCCAGCAGTTTTGGCGGGACTGCAGGGGAGCAGTACTTC.

This chain links TRBV5-1 with TRBJ2-2; 9 positions agree with TRBD1. The length of the CDR3 is 18 residues. J was trimmed by 0 bases and V by 1 base; bases with no gene match: 7. Germline V gene sequence: CDR1 SGHRS, CDR2 YFSETQ. The CDR3 bases are TGCGCCAGCAGCTTGCGGGACAGGGCCAACGCGAACACCGGGGAGCTGTTTTTT. Its translation is CASSLRDRANANTGELFF.

This sequence joins TRBV7-8 and TRBJ2-7, with D possibly being TRBD2 (5 bases). V was cut by 5 bases and J by 5 bases, with 19 bases left in between. The CDR3 length is 15 residues. Germline CDR1 and CDR2: SGHVS and FQNEAQ. The chain's CDR3 is CASSRLGIPADEQYF. In DNA form, the CDR3 reads TGTGCCAGCAGCCGGCTCGGCATACCAGCGGACGAGCAGTACTTC.

The chain uses TRBV19 and TRBJ2-3; possible D gene TRBD1, 7 bases. Trimming shortened V by 5 bases and J by 6 bases, and 15 bases separated the two germline ends. The CDR3 is 14 amino acids. CDR1 and CDR2 from the germline V gene are LNHDA and SQIVND (reference sequence). Here the CDR3 reads CASSAEGATDTQYF. The CDR3 bases are TGTGCCAGTAGTGCGGAGGGGGCCACCGATACGCAGTATTTT.

The genes are TRBV5-1 and TRBJ1-1; TRBD1 agrees at 8 bases. The CDR3 is 16 residues long. Germline V gene data show CDR1 as SGHRS and CDR2 as YFSETQ. Trimming cost V 5 bases and J 0 bases; bases outside gene matches: 9. CDR3 nucleotides: TGCGCCAGCAGACGTACAGGGGGTCCGATGAACACTGAAGCTTTCTTT. Its protein product is CASRRTGGPMNTEAFF.

This chain links TRBV24-1 with TRBJ1-5; 8 bases map to TRBD1. The CDR3 length is 17 residues. From germline, CDR1 is KGHDR and CDR2 SFDVKD. V gave up 4 bases and J gave up 1 base; unmatched junction bases: 8. The CDR3 coding sequence is TGTGCCACCAGTGACTATCAGGGGGCGAAGAGCAATCAGCCCCAGCATTTT. Protein: CATSDYQGAKSNQPQHF.

This clone was seen just once. The V and J genes are TRBV18 and TRBJ1-4; possible D gene TRBD1, 5 bases. CDR3 size: 14 residues. The germline CDR1 and CDR2 sequences are KGHSH and LQKENI. V was pared by 2 bases and J by 8 bases, with 12 bases between. The CDR3 protein is CASSPSQGPEKLFF. The CDR3 region has the DNA TGTGCCAGCTCACCAAGCCAGGGCCCCGAAAAACTGTTTTTT.

J is TRBJ1-1 and V is TRBV7-9, with 7 bases fitting TRBD1. The trim removed 3 bases at V and 5 bases at J, leaving 9 bases unmatched. CDR1 and CDR2 from the germline V gene are SEHNR and FQNEAQ (reference sequence). This CDR3 region has 15 residues. CDR3 residues: CASSLPSTGWTEAFF. The CDR3 DNA sequence: TGTGCCAGCAGCTTGCCATCGACAGGGTGGACTGAAGCTTTCTTT.

The rearrangement joins TRBV5-4 to TRBJ2-3; TRBD2 agrees at 11 bases. Unmatched junction bases numbered 4, after V lost 0 bases and J lost 4 bases. In germline, CDR1 is SGHNT, CDR2 YYREEE (reference sequence). The CDR3 runs 16 residues. CDR3 bases: TGTGCCAGCAGCTTGGTACTAGCGGGAGTCCCAGATACGCAGTATTTT. It is translated as CASSLVLAGVPDTQYF.

V usage is TRBV28 and J usage is TRBJ2-1; 10 bases are a match to TRBD2. The CDR3 is 18 residues long. The germline gives CDR1 MDHEN, CDR2 SYDVKM. J lost 7 bases, V lost 4 bases, and 16 bases had no gene match. CDR3 protein: CASSYSPVVAGGLNEQFF. As DNA, the CDR3 is TGTGCCAGCAGTTACAGCCCGGTGGTAGCGGGAGGACTGAATGAGCAGTTCTTC.

CDR3 residues: CSAGRNQPQHF. As DNA, the CDR3 is TGCAGTGCTGGCAGAAATCAGCCCCAGCATTTT. The chain links TRBV20-1 to TRBJ1-5; the D is unclear. CDR3 size: 11 residues. Trimming stripped 5 bases from V and 4 bases from J, with 6 bases between. Per the germline V gene, CDR1 is DFQATT and CDR2 is SNEGSKA (reference sequence).

The chain carries TRBV19 and TRBJ2-5, with 7 bases fitting TRBD2. The CDR3 is made up of 15 amino acids. V lost 3 bases, J lost 2 bases, and 6 bases stayed unmatched. Germline V gene sequence: CDR1 LNHDA, CDR2 SQIVND (reference sequence). CDR3 bases: TGTGCCAGTAGTATTCCTAGCGGCGTGCAAGAGACCCAGTACTTC. Translation gives CASSIPSGVQETQYF.

The chain uses TRBV7-6 and TRBJ1-4; TRBD1 might be the D (6 bases). Germline V gene data show CDR1 as SGHVS and CDR2 as FNYEAQ. V was trimmed by 1 base and J by 5 bases, leaving 8 bases between them. The length of the CDR3 is 14 residues. The CDR3 bases are TGTGCCAGCAGCTTAGGAGGGGGAAATGAAAAACTGTTTTTT. It is translated as CASSLGGGNEKLFF.

This clone was detected once. V gene TRBV27 combines with J gene TRBJ2-1; 7 bases agree with TRBD2. The CDR3 contains 16 residues. Germline V gene lookup returns CDR1 MNHEY and CDR2 SMNVEV (reference sequence). The trim removed 4 bases at V and 0 bases at J, leaving 6 bases unmatched. CDR3 in DNA: TGTGCCAGCAGTTCTAGCGGCGCGAGCTCCTACAATGAGCAGTTCTTC. Protein: CASSSSGASSYNEQFF.

The V gene is TRBV6-2 or TRBV6-3, the J gene TRBJ2-1, with D maybe TRBD1 (6 bases). The CDR3 sequence is 14 residues long. Germline CDR1 reads MNHEY; CDR2 reads SVGEGT. Trimming removed 2 bases at V and 5 bases at J, with 10 bases between. CDR3 protein: CASSYPDSNNEQFF. CDR3 nucleotides: TGTGCCAGCAGTTACCCGGACAGCAACAATGAGCAGTTCTTC.

The J gene is TRBJ2-3, the V gene TRBV28; 9 positions agree with TRBD1. The V segment lost 7 bases and the J segment 2 bases; nucleotides outside the gene matches: 13. This CDR3 spans 17 amino acids. Germline CDR1 reads MDHEN; CDR2 reads SYDVKM. The CDR3 reads CASTRWWGQGNTDTQYF. The CDR3 DNA follows: TGTGCCAGCACCCGCTGGTGGGGACAGGGTAACACAGATACGCAGTATTTT.

CDR3 loop: CASAQDRVEQFF. The CDR3 nucleotides are TGTGCCAGCGCCCAGGACAGGGTTGAGCAGTTCTTC. This chain connects TRBV28 to TRBJ2-1; TRBD1 matches at 8 bases. The CDR3 loop spans 12 amino acids. Trimming cost V 8 bases and J 9 bases; bases outside gene matches: 6. Looked up from germline, CDR1 is MDHEN and CDR2 is SYDVKM.